This T cell receptor beta chain appears in the sequencing data of a study of tumor-infiltrating lymphocytes in primary liver carcinoma. Unsorted whole blood supplied the blood RNA, and germline DNA was isolated too. The germline gives CDR1 SGHNT, CDR2 YENEEA. The length of the CDR3 is 19 residues. A constant-region primer served to make TCR beta cDNA from about 500 ng total RNA. Slightly modified ARM-PCR, run as three nested multiplex PCR rounds, produced the TCR beta libraries. PCR rounds one and two used TRBV1-TRBV30 forward primers with a C-beta reverse primer for 10 cycles each. TCRdb passed the multiplex PCR reads through MiXCR, listing each CDR3 protein once. Of approximately 330,000 distinct CDR3 sequences in the sample, 65% were seen once. With regard to this clonotype: Given a much more abundant clone one base away, this may be a read error.

The receptor comes from a man in his forties or fifties with primary liver carcinoma and hepatitis B virus infection. Sequenced material: peripheral blood. The rearrangement uses TRBV11-3 and TRBJ2-1; 13 bases line up with TRBD2. CDR3 DNA sequence: TGTCCCAGCAGCCAGTGGGACAGAGGGACTAGCGGGATTTACAATGAGCAGTTCTTC. This gives the protein CPSSQWDRGTSGIYNEQFF.